The clone carrying this T cell receptor beta chain has only a few counts. In the original analysis: Amplification of reference gene primers provided the estimated nucleated cell counts. Generated by immunoSEQ multiplex PCR, the TCRdb table keeps only in-frame clones and is missing some. D and trimming were read from the DNA, whereas the V and J calls and clone size are those reported in that table. The sample shows 250,000 to 350,000 clones, 75% to 90% of them seen only once. This record belongs to a study of blood T cell repertoires in COVID-19. Background on the study: Nucleic acid was either cDNA or gDNA, and it came from T cells, B-cell-depleted T cells, or PBMCs.

The CDR3 spans 14 residues. CDR1 is ENHRY and CDR2 is SYGVKD in the germline V gene. With 6 bases removed from V and 1 base from J, the gap between germline ends came to 10 bases. Material for sequencing was PBMCs or T cells enriched from blood (not recorded which). The chain has TRBV10-3 and TRBJ1-5; D not resolved. The sequence was obtained from a woman aged 18-29 years who had recovered from COVID-19. DNA for the CDR3: TGTGCCATCAGAGCCGAAGAAAGCAATCAGCCCCAGCATTTT. Protein product: CAIRAEESNQPQHF.